The source of this TCR beta chain is a study of blood T cell repertoires in COVID-19. Study as a whole: Samples taken during acute and convalescent COVID-19 were collected in the United States, Italy and Spain. In each case, the material was cDNA or gDNA derived from T cells, B-cell-depleted T cells, or PBMCs.

J lost 10 bases, V lost 6 bases, and 5 bases had no gene match. The CDR3 covers 12 residues. Germline CDR1 and CDR2: SGDLS and YYNGEE. This clone appeared a single time. Authors' methods: The authors estimated nucleated cell counts from reference gene primer amplification. Repertoires were generated with immunoSEQ multiplex PCR, while TCRdb's copy carries only in-frame clones and drops some. The DNA was the basis for D and trimming; V, J and clone size are from that table. The sample holds about 76,000 clones; approximately 83% are singletons and the top ten take 40% to 45%. The sample was peripheral blood. The chain has TRBV9 and TRBJ2-3, with TRBD1 matching over 10 bases. The sequence came from an elderly man with acute or convalescent COVID-19. CDR3: CASTLGTGAQYF. CDR3 nucleotide sequence: TGTGCCAGCACATTAGGGACAGGGGCGCAGTATTTT.